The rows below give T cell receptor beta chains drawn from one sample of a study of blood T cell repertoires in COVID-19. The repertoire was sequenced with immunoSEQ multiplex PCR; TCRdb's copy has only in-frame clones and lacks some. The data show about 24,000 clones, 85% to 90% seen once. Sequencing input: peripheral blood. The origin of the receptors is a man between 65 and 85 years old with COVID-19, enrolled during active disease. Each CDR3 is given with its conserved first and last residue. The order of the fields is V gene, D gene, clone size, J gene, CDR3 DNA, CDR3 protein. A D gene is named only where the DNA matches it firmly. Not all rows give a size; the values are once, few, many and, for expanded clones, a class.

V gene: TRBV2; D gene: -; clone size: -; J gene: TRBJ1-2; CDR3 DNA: TGTGCCAGCAGTGATAAGCGAGGCGGAGGCTACACCTTC; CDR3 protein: CASSDKRGGGYTF
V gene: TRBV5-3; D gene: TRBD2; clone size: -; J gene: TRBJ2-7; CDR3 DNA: TGTGCCAGAAGCTTGGTAGCGGGGGGTTCCTCCTACGAGCAGTACTTC; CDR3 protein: CARSLVAGGSSYEQYF
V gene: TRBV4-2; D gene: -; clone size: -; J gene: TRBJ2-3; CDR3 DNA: TGTGCCAGCAGCCAAGATAGTCCCAGGGTTCCAGATACGCAGTATTTT; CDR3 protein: CASSQDSPRVPDTQYF
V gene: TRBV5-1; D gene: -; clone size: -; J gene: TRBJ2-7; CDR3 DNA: TGCGCCAGCAGCTTGCCCGAGGGAACCTTCTACGAGCAGTACTTC; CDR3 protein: CASSLPEGTFYEQYF
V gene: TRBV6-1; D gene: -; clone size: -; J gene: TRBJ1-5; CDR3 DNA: TGTGCCAGCAGTGAAGGGATGTACAGGGCCTATAGCAATCAGCCCCAGCATTTT; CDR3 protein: CASSEGMYRAYSNQPQHF
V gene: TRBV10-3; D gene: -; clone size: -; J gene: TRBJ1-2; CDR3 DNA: TGTGCCATCAGTGATCGTAAAGGGAGGTTTATAGACTATGGCTACACCTTC; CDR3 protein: CAISDRKGRFIDYGYTF
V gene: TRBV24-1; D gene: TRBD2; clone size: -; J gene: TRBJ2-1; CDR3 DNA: TGTGCCACCAGTGATTCGAGGACTAGCGGGGGAGGGGATGAGCAGTTCTTC; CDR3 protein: CATSDSRTSGGGDEQFF
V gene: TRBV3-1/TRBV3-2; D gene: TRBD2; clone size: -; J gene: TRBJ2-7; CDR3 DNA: TGTGCCAGCAGCCCATCCCTAGCGGGAAGGACCTACGAGCAGTACTTC; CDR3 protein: CASSPSLAGRTYEQYF
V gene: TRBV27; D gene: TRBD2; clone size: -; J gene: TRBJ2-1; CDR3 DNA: TGTGCCAGCAGTTTTAGGGGCGGGAGCGAGCAGTTCTTC; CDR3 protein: CASSFRGGSEQFF
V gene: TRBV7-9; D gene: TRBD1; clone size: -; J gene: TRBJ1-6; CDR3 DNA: TGTGCCAGCAGCTTCGGGACAGGGGGGTCACCCCTCCACTTT; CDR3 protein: CASSFGTGGSPLHF
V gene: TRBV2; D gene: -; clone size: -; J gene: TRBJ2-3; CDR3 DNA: TGTGCCACCCCACGAGGAGATACGCAGTATTTT; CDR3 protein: CATPRGDTQYF
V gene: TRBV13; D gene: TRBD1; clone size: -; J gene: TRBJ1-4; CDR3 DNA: TGTGCCAGCAGTCGGACAGGACAGGGGGCGATTGGAAAACTGTTTTTT; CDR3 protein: CASSRTGQGAIGKLFF
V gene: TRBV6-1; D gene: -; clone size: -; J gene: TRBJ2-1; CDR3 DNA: TGTGCCAGCAGTGAAGGCCCAGCGGCCTACAATGAGCAGTTCTTC; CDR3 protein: CASSEGPAAYNEQFF
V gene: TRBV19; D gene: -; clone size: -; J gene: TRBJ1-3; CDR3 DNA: TGTGCCAGTAGAGGAGAAGGCTCTGGAAACACCATATATTTT; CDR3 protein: CASRGEGSGNTIYF
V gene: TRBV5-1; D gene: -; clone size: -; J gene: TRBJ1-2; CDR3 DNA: TGCGCCAGCAGCTCCGAGACGGGAAACTATGGCTACACCTTC; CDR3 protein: CASSSETGNYGYTF
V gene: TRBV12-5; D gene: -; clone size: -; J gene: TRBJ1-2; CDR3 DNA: TGTGCTAGTGACAAGGACTGGTTGGGTGGCTACACCTTC; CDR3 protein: CASDKDWLGGYTF
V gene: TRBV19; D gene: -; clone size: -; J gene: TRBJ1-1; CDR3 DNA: TGTGCCAGTACCCCTAAGGGAGATTCCCTGAACACTGAAGCTTTCTTT; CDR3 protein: CASTPKGDSLNTEAFF
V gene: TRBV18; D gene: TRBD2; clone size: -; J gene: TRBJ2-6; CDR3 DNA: TGTGCCAGCTCACCACAGGGAGGGTCCAACGTCCTGACTTTC; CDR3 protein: CASSPQGGSNVLTF
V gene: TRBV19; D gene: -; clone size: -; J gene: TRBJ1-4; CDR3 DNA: TGTGCCAGTAGCACTACCTACATGGATGAAAAACTGTTTTTT; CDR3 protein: CASSTTYMDEKLFF
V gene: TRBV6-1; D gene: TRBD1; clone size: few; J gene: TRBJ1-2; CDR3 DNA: TGTGCCAGCAGTGGAAGATCACAGGGGGCTAACTATGGCTACACCTTC; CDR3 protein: CASSGRSQGANYGYTF
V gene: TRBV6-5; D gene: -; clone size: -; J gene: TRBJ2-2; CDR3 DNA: TGTGCCAGCAGTTACGTCGGGACCGGGGAGCTGTTTTTT; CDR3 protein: CASSYVGTGELFF
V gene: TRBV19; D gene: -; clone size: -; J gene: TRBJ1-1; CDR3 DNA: TGTGCCAGTACGAGGACAGAAACAATGAACACTGAAGCTTTCTTT; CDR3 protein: CASTRTETMNTEAFF
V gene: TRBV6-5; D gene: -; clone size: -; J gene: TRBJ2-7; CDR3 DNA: TGTGCCAGCAGTTACTCGAATCCCCCCAGGGGCTACGAGCAGTACTTC; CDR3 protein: CASSYSNPPRGYEQYF
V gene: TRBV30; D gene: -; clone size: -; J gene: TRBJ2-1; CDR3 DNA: TGTGCCTGGAGTGCGGGGAATGAGCAGTTCTTC; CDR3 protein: CAWSAGNEQFF
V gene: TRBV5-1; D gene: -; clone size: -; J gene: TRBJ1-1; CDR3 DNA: TGCGCCAGCAGCTTGGCCACGGGGGATGAAGCTTTCTTT; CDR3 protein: CASSLATGDEAFF
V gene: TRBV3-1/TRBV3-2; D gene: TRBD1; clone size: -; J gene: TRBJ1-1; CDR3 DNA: TGTGCCAGCAGCCAAGAGGGGGGCAGGGGGGCTGAAGCTTTCTTT; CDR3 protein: CASSQEGGRGAEAFF
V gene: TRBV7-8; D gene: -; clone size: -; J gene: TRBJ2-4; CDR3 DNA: TGTGCCAGCAGCTTAGCCGGGGTAGCGTCTTTTCAGTACTTC; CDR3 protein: CASSLAGVASFQYF
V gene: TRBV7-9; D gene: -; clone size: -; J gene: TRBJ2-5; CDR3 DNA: TGTGCCAGCAGGCCTTCGAGCGGTGCGGTTGAGACCCAGTACTTC; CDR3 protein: CASRPSSGAVETQYF
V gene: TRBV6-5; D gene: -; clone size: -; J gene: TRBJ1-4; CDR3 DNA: TGTGCCAGCAGCAGGTTATCAACTAATGAAAAACTGTTTTTT; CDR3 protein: CASSRLSTNEKLFF
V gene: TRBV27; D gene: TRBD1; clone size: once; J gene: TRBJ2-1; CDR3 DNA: TGTGCCAGCGGCTGGACAGGGGGACATGAGCAGTTCTTC; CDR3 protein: CASGWTGGHEQFF
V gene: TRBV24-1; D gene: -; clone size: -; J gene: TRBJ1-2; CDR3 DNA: TGTGCCACCAGTGATTCTCGCAGGGGCTATGGCTACACCTTC; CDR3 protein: CATSDSRRGYGYTF
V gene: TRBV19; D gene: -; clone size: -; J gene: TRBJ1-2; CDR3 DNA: TGTGCCAGTAGCTTCCTCACCGGAGGAGAGTATGGCTACACCTTC; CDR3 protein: CASSFLTGGEYGYTF
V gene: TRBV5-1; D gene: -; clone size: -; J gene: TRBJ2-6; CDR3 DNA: TGCGCCAGCAGCTTGTTCGGGGTCACTGGGGCCAACGTCCTGACTTTC; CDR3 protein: CASSLFGVTGANVLTF
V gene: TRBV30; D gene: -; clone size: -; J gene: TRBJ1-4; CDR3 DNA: TGTGCCTGGAGCGGACAGACCGAGGGGAAACTGTTTTTT; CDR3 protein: CAWSGQTEGKLFF
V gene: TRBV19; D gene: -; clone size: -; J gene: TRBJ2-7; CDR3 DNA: TGTGCCAGTAGTGGAAACGGGGAGGACGAGCAGTACTTC; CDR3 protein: CASSGNGEDEQYF
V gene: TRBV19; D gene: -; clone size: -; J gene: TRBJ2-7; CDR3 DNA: TGTGCCAGTAGTACATCCTCCGGGGTCGAGCAGTACTTC; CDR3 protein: CASSTSSGVEQYF
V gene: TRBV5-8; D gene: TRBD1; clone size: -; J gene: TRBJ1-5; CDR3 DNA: TGTGCCAGCAGCCTGAGACAGGGGGTAGGAAGCAATCAGCCCCAGCATTTT; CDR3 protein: CASSLRQGVGSNQPQHF
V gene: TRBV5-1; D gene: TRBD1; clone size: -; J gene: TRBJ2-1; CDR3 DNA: TGCGCCAGCAGCTTGGGACAGGGCCTAAATGAGCAGTTCTTC; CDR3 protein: CASSLGQGLNEQFF
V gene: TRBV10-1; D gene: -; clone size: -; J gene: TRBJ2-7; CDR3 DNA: TGCGCCAGCAGTGGACAGTCCGAGCAGTACTTC; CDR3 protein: CASSGQSEQYF